What follows are 13 T cell receptor beta chains derived from one specimen sequenced in a study of CD8 T cells in Susac syndrome. When the RNA was reverse transcribed, random hexamers were used with an input of roughly 0.5 to 1 ug. MiXCR was run by TCRdb on the immunoSEQ multiplex PCR reads, yielding one entry per CDR3 protein. This sample has roughly 120,000 distinct CDR3 sequences, with approximately 93% found just once. Sequenced: CD4+ T cells from PBMCs. The receptors originated from a human donor with multiple sclerosis.

J is TRBJ1-1 and V is TRBV7-9, with 7 bases matching TRBD1. The CDR3 consists of 18 residues. The ends lost 5 bases at V and 0 bases at J; junction bases unmatched: 15. In germline, CDR1 is SEHNR, CDR2 FQNEAQ (reference sequence). The CDR3 here is CASSRRLGTDTMNTEAFF. Here the CDR3 DNA reads TGTGCCAGCAGCCGAAGACTCGGGACAGATACTATGAACACTGAAGCTTTCTTT. The full variable domain, in which reference TRBV7-9 and TRBJ1-1 provide the parts outside the CDR3, is DTGVSQNPRHKITKRGQNVTFRCDPISEHNRLYWYRQTLGQGPEFLTYFQNEAQLEKSRLLSDRFSAERPKGSFSTLEIQRTEQGDSAMYLCASSRRLGTDTMNTEAFFGQGTRLTVV.

This chain joins TRBV18 and TRBJ2-1; 7 nucleotides align to TRBD1. Germline-derived CDR1 and CDR2 are KGHSH and LQKENI. The junction had 4 bases not matched to a gene; V was cut back by 3 bases and J by 5 bases. The CDR3 consists of 14 residues. CDR3 nucleotide sequence: TGTGCCAGCTCACCCCGACAGGGAGACAATGAGCAGTTCTTC. Translation: CASSPRQGDNEQFF.

The V call is TRBV5-6, the J call TRBJ2-7, with 8 bases lining up with TRBD2. The germline gives CDR1 SGHDT, CDR2 YYEEEE. The CDR3 has 14 residues. V shed 0 bases and J 9 bases; nucleotides not matched to a gene: 8. CDR3 DNA: TGTGCCAGCAGCTTGGCCGGGGGGGGGACGGCGCAGTACTTC. This encodes CASSLAGGGTAQYF.

In DNA form, the CDR3 reads TGCAGTGCTAGAGAGAGGCGGAGGTTTAGGGAGAAGAACACTGAAGCTTTCTTT. This translates into CSARERRRFREKNTEAFF. This chain connects TRBV20-1 to TRBJ1-1; D not certain. Germline CDR1 and CDR2: DFQATT and SNEGSKA (reference sequence). V lost 0 bases and J 1 base, leaving 21 bases between the germline ends. This CDR3 contains 18 residues.

CDR3 sequence: CASTLGGVLAKNIQYF. CDR3 coding DNA: TGTGCCAGCACCTTAGGGGGGGTCCTAGCCAAAAACATTCAGTACTTC. This chain links TRBV28 with TRBJ2-4; D might be TRBD2 (7 bases). V was shortened by 7 bases and J by 0 bases, with 16 bases between the two germline ends. Germline CDR1 is MDHEN and CDR2 is SYDVKM. This CDR3 contains 16 residues.

The rearrangement uses TRBV29-1 and TRBJ1-5, with 10 bases fitting TRBD1. Trimming took 7 bases from V and 4 from J; bases not matched to a gene: 4. Looked up from germline, CDR1 is SQVTM and CDR2 is ANQGSEA. This CDR3 has 13 residues. CDR3: CSAGTGENQPQHF. In nucleotides, the CDR3 is TGCAGCGCCGGGACAGGGGAGAATCAGCCCCAGCATTTT.

CDR3 loop: CSAKKNQGGNQPQHF. CDR3 in DNA: TGCAGTGCTAAAAAGAACCAAGGGGGCAATCAGCCCCAGCATTTT. This chain links TRBV20-1 with TRBJ1-5, with D possibly matching TRBD1 (5 bases). Germline values: CDR1 DFQATT, CDR2 SNEGSKA (reference sequence). This CDR3 spans 15 amino acids. Trimming stripped 4 bases from V and 2 bases from J, with 15 bases between.

The CDR3 spells CASSQLTVNTEAFF. The CDR3 DNA follows: TGCGCCAGCAGCCAGTTGACAGTGAACACTGAAGCTTTCTTT. The V and J genes are TRBV4-3 and TRBJ1-1; possible D gene TRBD1, 5 bases. CDR1 is LGHNA and CDR2 is YSLEER in the germline V gene. The V and J ends lost 3 bases and 0 bases respectively, with 8 bases between them. The CDR3 spans 14 residues.

The chain has TRBV25-1 and TRBJ1-6; D unclear. The CDR3 has 14 residues. Deletions cut 1 base from V and 8 bases from J, with 9 bases between. Germline-derived CDR1 and CDR2 are MGHDK and SYGVNS. CDR3 nucleotides: TGTGCCAGCAGTGAATGGGCAGCGGATTCACCCCTCCACTTT. This encodes CASSEWAADSPLHF.

The chain combines TRBV20-1 with TRBJ2-7; the match to TRBD1 covers 10 bases. Per the germline V gene, CDR1 is DFQATT and CDR2 is SNEGSKA (reference sequence). The CDR3 totals 13 residues. The J segment lost 5 bases and the V segment lost 5 bases, leaving 6 bases of the junction unmatched. In DNA form, the CDR3 reads TGCAGTGCTCTGAGGGACAGGGGCCACGAGCAGTACTTC. Amino acid sequence: CSALRDRGHEQYF.

The chain joins TRBV6-2 or TRBV6-3 to TRBJ1-1, with D perhaps matching TRBD1 (6 bases). Germline values: CDR1 MNHEY, CDR2 SVGEGT. The CDR3 consists of 15 residues. The ends were cut back, 6 bases at V and 4 bases at J, with 18 bases in the middle. This chain's CDR3 is CASSRSRGGSTEAFF. In DNA form, the CDR3 reads TGTGCCAGCAGCAGAAGCCGAGGGGGGTCCACTGAAGCTTTCTTT.

The genes are TRBV19 and TRBJ1-3, with D possibly TRBD1 on 6 matching bases. Per germline, CDR1 LNHDA and CDR2 SQIVND (reference sequence). Trimming removed 3 bases at V and 4 bases at J, with 10 bases between. The CDR3 contains 14 residues. CDR3 nucleotide sequence: TGTGCCAGTAGTATCTCTGGACAGGGAAACACCATATATTTT. It is translated as CASSISGQGNTIYF.

The chain combines TRBV14 with TRBJ1-6; possible D gene TRBD1, 6 bases. Deletions cut 4 bases from V and 10 bases from J, with 11 bases between. CDR1 SGHDN and CDR2 FVKESK come from the germline V gene. The CDR3 covers 13 residues. The CDR3 loop reads CASSPRQVSPLHF. CDR3 coding DNA: TGTGCCAGCAGCCCCCGACAGGTCTCACCCCTCCACTTT.